This TCR beta chain was captured by sequencing in a study of blood T cell repertoires in COVID-19. Study at large: Acute and convalescent COVID-19 specimens originated in the United States, Italy and Spain. PBMCs, B-cell-depleted T cells, or T cells provided the cDNA or gDNA that made up the material.

Original analysis: Reference gene primer amplification in the assay estimated nucleated cell counts. The data were produced by immunoSEQ multiplex PCR, yet TCRdb's version contains in-frame clones alone and is incomplete. Clone size and V and J calls were adopted from that table, with D and trimming inferred from the DNA. The repertoire holds 45,000 to 55,000 clones, with under 70% as singletons. The CDR3 is 15 amino acids. V dropped 0 bases and J dropped 6; count of bases not matched to a gene: 6. The germline gives CDR1 SGHRS, CDR2 YFSETQ. The receptor's source is a woman aged 70 to 79 with acute or convalescent COVID-19. The V call is TRBV5-1, the J call TRBJ2-3; 8 bases map to TRBD2. Sequenced: peripheral blood. Here the CDR3 reads CASSLGWTSRDTQYF. CDR3 DNA sequence: TGCGCCAGCAGCTTGGGGTGGACTAGCAGGGATACGCAGTATTTT. The variable domain in full, with the rest retrieved from reference TRBV5-1 and TRBJ2-3, is KAGVTQTPRYLIKTRGQQVTLSCSPISGHRSVSWYQQTPGQGLQFLFEYFSETQRNKGNFPGRFSGRQFSNSRSEMNVSTLELGDSALYLCASSLGWTSRDTQYFGPGTRLTVL.